This T cell receptor (beta chain) was retrieved from a study of response to subunit inactivated influenza vaccine. MiXCR was run by TCRdb on the RT-PCR reads, yielding one entry per CDR3 protein. The table includes about 570,000 distinct CDR3 sequences, around 11% detected once. The same data also contributed to another study, on T cells expressing NK-cell markers. That work adds: TCR beta cDNA was made by 5'RACE template switching with UMIs. Six donors had dominant NKG2C+ clonotypes that comprised roughly 1.0-8% of their CD8+ T cells. The study found these clonotypes also leading the CD3+CD56-NKG2C+ fraction in a few donors. The study left the HCMV specificity of expanded NKG2C+ T cell clones unresolved.

Material: PBMCs from blood, obtained on the day of vaccination. The TCR originated in a man in his fifties who received an inactivated influenza vaccine.

CDR3 in DNA: TGTGCCAGCAGCCCCTATTTTGGGACAAGGAGTCCCGAAGCTTTCTTT. Protein: CASSPYFGTRSPEAFF. The chain has TRBV9 and TRBJ1-1, with D maybe TRBD1 (6 bases). V lost 4 bases to trimming and J lost 8 bases, with 24 bases between them. CDR3 length: 16 residues. Germline V gene data show CDR1 as SGDLS and CDR2 as YYNGEE.